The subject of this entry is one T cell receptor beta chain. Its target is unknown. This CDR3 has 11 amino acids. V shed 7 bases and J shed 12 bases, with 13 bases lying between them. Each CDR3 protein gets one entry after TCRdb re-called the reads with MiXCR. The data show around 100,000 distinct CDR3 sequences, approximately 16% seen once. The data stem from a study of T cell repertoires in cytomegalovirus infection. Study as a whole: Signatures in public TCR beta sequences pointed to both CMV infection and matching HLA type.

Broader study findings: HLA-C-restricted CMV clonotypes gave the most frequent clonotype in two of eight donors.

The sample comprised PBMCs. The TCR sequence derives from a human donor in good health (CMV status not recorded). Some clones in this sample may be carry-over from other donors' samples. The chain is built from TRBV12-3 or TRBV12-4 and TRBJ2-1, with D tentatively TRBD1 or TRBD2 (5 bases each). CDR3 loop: CASTLGDRQFF. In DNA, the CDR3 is TGTGCCAGCACCCTGGGGGATAGGCAGTTCTTC.